The 28 T cell receptor beta chains below were found in one sample sequenced in a study of shared clonotypes between healthy human individuals. The repertoire was sequenced with immunoSEQ multiplex PCR; TCRdb's copy has only in-frame clones and lacks some. The sample contains some 2,400,000 clones, around 95% of which appear only once. Sequences were obtained from naive CD4+ T cells sorted from blood. Documented subset: CD45RA+ positively selected. All receptors come from a man between 18 and 35 years old in good health.

About this clone itself: Distinct nucleotide sequences in the sample also encode this CDR3. The J gene is TRBJ2-3, the V gene TRBV5-1; tentative D call: TRBD2 (5 bases). CDR1 and CDR2 (germline): SGHRS, YFSETQ. The CDR3 length is 15 residues. The germline V and J ends were trimmed by 4 bases and 2 bases, with 14 bases remaining between them. The CDR3 bases are TGCGCCAGCAGCCTGGGCGGGCAAACCACAGATACGCAGTATTTT. Translation gives CASSLGGQTTDTQYF.

The chain joins TRBV2 to TRBJ2-6; D is uncertain. The CDR3 has 14 amino acids. From germline, CDR1 is SNHLY and CDR2 FYNNEI. The germline V and J ends were trimmed by 7 bases and 1 base, with 8 bases remaining between them. The CDR3 sequence is CASTKRSGANVLTF. For the CDR3, the DNA is TGTGCCAGCACCAAGCGTTCTGGGGCCAACGTCCTGACTTTC.

V and J are TRBV15 and TRBJ1-5; D perhaps matches TRBD1 (6 bases). V gave up 1 base and J gave up 1 base, with 11 bases separating them. Per the germline V gene, CDR1 is LNHNV and CDR2 is YYDKDF (reference sequence). The CDR3 is 16 residues long. The chain's CDR3 is CATSRVGGPSNQPQHF. The CDR3 nucleotides read TGTGCCACCAGCAGAGTCGGGGGGCCCAGCAATCAGCCCCAGCATTTT. The complete variable domain, with remaining parts taken from reference TRBV15 and TRBJ1-5, reads DAMVIQNPRYQVTQFGKPVTLSCSQTLNHNVMYWYQQKSSQAPKLLFHYYDKDFNNEADTPDNFQSRRPNTSFCFLDIRSPGLGDTAMYLCATSRVGGPSNQPQHFGDGTRLSIL.

The chain links TRBV30 to TRBJ2-2; weak D call: TRBD2 (7 bases). Trimming took 4 bases from V and 6 from J, leaving 15 bases between them. The CDR3 loop spans 14 amino acids. Germline V gives CDR1 GTSNPN, CDR2 SVGIG (reference sequence). The CDR3 coding sequence is TGTGCCTGGATGAGGGGGGGCGCCGCCGGGGAGCTGTTTTTT. Amino acids: CAWMRGGAAGELFF. Filled out from reference TRBV30 and TRBJ2-2, the complete variable domain reads SQTIHQWPATLVQPVGSPLSLECTVEGTSNPNLYWYRQAAGRGLQLLFYSVGIGQISSEVPQNLSASRPQDRQFILSSKKLLLSDSGFYLCAWMRGGAAGELFFGEGSRLTVL.

J is TRBJ1-5 and V is TRBV28; 7 bases align to TRBD1. CDR1 is MDHEN and CDR2 is SYDVKM in the germline V gene. The CDR3 is made up of 18 amino acids. Trimming cost V 1 base and J 1 base; bases outside gene matches: 10. CDR3 amino acids: CASSLFGARGGSNQPQHF. For the CDR3, the DNA is TGTGCCAGCAGTTTATTCGGGGCCAGGGGGGGAAGCAATCAGCCCCAGCATTTT.

J is TRBJ2-7 and V is TRBV11-1; TRBD2 might be the D (5 bases). The CDR3 is made up of 14 amino acids. V gave up 1 base and J gave up 3 bases, with 10 bases separating them. The germline CDR1 and CDR2 sequences are SGHAT and FQDESV (reference sequence). CDR3 loop: CASSLGGFGYEQYF. The CDR3 DNA sequence: TGTGCCAGCAGCTTAGGCGGGTTCGGCTACGAGCAGTACTTC.

The CDR3 coding sequence is TGCGCCAGCAGGGGGCAGGACACCGGGGAGCTGTTTTTT. This codes for CASRGQDTGELFF. The chain is built from TRBV5-1 and TRBJ2-2; D may be TRBD1 (5 bases). Trimming took off 5 bases at V and 3 bases at J, with 8 bases between the two ends. This CDR3 has 13 residues. Per germline, CDR1 SGHRS and CDR2 YFSETQ.

This clone occurred once. J is TRBJ1-6 and V is TRBV27; the match to TRBD1 covers 7 bases. With 3 bases clipped from V and 9 bases from J, the junction kept 8 bases outside the gene matches. This CDR3 contains 15 residues. The germline CDR1 and CDR2 sequences are MNHEY and SMNVEV (reference sequence). The CDR3 region is CASSLAGTAGSPLHF. The CDR3 DNA follows: TGTGCCAGCAGTTTGGCCGGGACAGCAGGTTCACCCCTCCACTTT.

Remarks on this clone: The same CDR3 is also encoded by other DNA sequences in this sample. The chain has TRBV27 and TRBJ1-5, with TRBD1 matching over 7 bases. Germline CDR1 MNHEY, CDR2 SMNVEV (reference sequence). The CDR3 has 14 amino acids. The V and J ends lost 2 bases and 2 bases, in that order; junction bases with no gene match: 0. Here the CDR3 reads CASSLGTGNQPQHF. CDR3 DNA: TGTGCCAGCAGTTTAGGGACAGGCAATCAGCCCCAGCATTTT.

This chain joins TRBV4-1 and TRBJ2-7, with D perhaps matching TRBD2 (6 bases). Germline V gene lookup returns CDR1 MGHRA and CDR2 YSYEKL. V lost 0 bases and J lost 9, with 18 bases in between. The CDR3 covers 15 residues. The CDR3 loop is CASSQDFGGVRLQYF. Here the CDR3 DNA reads TGCGCCAGCAGCCAAGATTTCGGCGGGGTTCGATTGCAGTACTTC.

The chain carries TRBV4-2 and TRBJ1-6, with a tentative D call TRBD1 (6 bases). Germline-derived CDR1 and CDR2 are LGHNA and YNFKEQ. This CDR3 has 15 residues. Trimming took 1 base from V and 5 from J, leaving 9 bases between them. The CDR3 coding sequence is TGTGCCAGCAGCCAAGTTGACAGGAATAATTCACCCCTCCACTTT. This codes for CASSQVDRNNSPLHF.

The rearrangement joins TRBV19 to TRBJ1-1, with no clear D. Germline V gives CDR1 LNHDA, CDR2 SQIVND (reference sequence). Trimming pared 3 bases from V and 6 bases from J, leaving 14 bases between. This CDR3 comprises 14 residues. The chain's CDR3 is CASSIRLRRAEAFF. The DNA of the CDR3 is TGTGCCAGTAGTATTAGGTTGAGGAGGGCTGAAGCTTTCTTT.

J is TRBJ2-7 and V is TRBV5-6; maybe TRBD1 (5 bases). CDR1 is SGHDT and CDR2 is YYEEEE in the germline V gene. The CDR3 has 15 residues. V gave up 0 bases and J gave up 0 bases, with 10 bases separating them. CDR3 nucleotide sequence: TGTGCCAGCAGCTTGGCTCCAGGGAACTCCTACGAGCAGTACTTC. This translates into CASSLAPGNSYEQYF.

About this clone: Different DNA sequences within this sample yield the same CDR3. This chain links TRBV5-1 with TRBJ2-5; 12 bases agree with TRBD2. Germline loops: CDR1 SGHRS, CDR2 YFSETQ. The CDR3 has 15 amino acids. Trimming at V came to 2 bases and at J to 2 bases, leaving 1 base not matched to a gene. The CDR3 is CASSFGTSGQETQYF. Written as DNA, the CDR3 is TGCGCCAGCAGCTTTGGGACTAGCGGGCAAGAGACCCAGTACTTC.

The V gene is TRBV5-1, the J gene TRBJ2-1; 10 bases line up with TRBD1. V shed 4 bases and J 0 bases; nucleotides not matched to a gene: 10. The CDR3 runs to 18 residues. Germline V gene sequence: CDR1 SGHRS, CDR2 YFSETQ. Here the CDR3 DNA reads TGCGCCAGCAGCGCGGGGACAGGGGCCTTCAGCTCCTACAATGAGCAGTTCTTC. This translates into CASSAGTGAFSSYNEQFF.

As concerns this clone: The same CDR3 arises from other DNA sequences in this sample as well. The rearrangement links TRBV5-6 to TRBJ2-2; the D is unclear. Germline loops: CDR1 SGHDT, CDR2 YYEEEE. CDR3 size: 12 residues. V was clipped by 4 bases and J by 1 base, with 2 bases between them. The CDR3 DNA follows: TGTGCCAGCAGCCAGAACACCGGGGAGCTGTTTTTT. Amino acid sequence: CASSQNTGELFF.

The chain links TRBV7-2 to TRBJ2-1; 8 bases fit TRBD2. V was clipped by 6 bases and J by 3 bases; unmatched bases: 4. Germline loops: CDR1 SGHTA, CDR2 FQGNSA. This CDR3 comprises 14 residues. The CDR3 protein is CASSFTSGYNEQFF. The CDR3 coding sequence is TGTGCCAGCAGTTTTACTAGCGGCTACAATGAGCAGTTCTTC.

V usage is TRBV28 and J usage is TRBJ1-1; D gene ambiguous. There are 18 residues in the CDR3. Trimming cost V 3 bases and J 0 bases, with 20 bases left between them. Germline loops: CDR1 MDHEN, CDR2 SYDVKM. The CDR3 loop reads CASSFRPRYGPLNTEAFF. CDR3 in DNA: TGTGCCAGCAGTTTTCGCCCGCGATATGGACCGCTGAACACTGAAGCTTTCTTT.

V usage is TRBV11-2 and J usage is TRBJ2-3; maybe TRBD2 (6 bases). CDR3 length: 16 amino acids. Trimming removed 5 bases at V and 1 base at J, with 16 bases between. The germline CDR1 and CDR2 sequences are SGHAT and FQNNGV. CDR3: CASSQFQRRGTDTQYF. The CDR3 coding sequence is TGTGCCAGCAGCCAGTTCCAGCGGAGGGGCACAGATACGCAGTATTTT.

This clone was recorded only once. The chain joins TRBV6-6 to TRBJ2-1, with 11 bases fitting TRBD1. The germline V gene encodes CDR1 MNHNY and CDR2 SVGAGI (reference sequence). This CDR3 region has 15 residues. V lost 2 bases and J lost 11; bases outside the gene matches: 8. The CDR3 DNA sequence: TGTGCCAGCAGTTACGGCGCCGGGACAGGGGGACAGCAGTTCTTC. Amino acids: CASSYGAGTGGQQFF.

The rearrangement joins TRBV30 to TRBJ2-7; D could derive from TRBD1 or TRBD2 (5 bases each). Germline lookup yields CDR1 GTSNPN and CDR2 SVGIG (reference sequence). V lost 7 bases and J 1 base, leaving 17 bases between the germline ends. The CDR3 spans 14 residues. As DNA, the CDR3 is TGTGCCTCCCGCCCAAGCGAGGGGTCCTACGAGCAGTACTTC. Encoded protein: CASRPSEGSYEQYF.

This clone turned up a few times. The chain joins TRBV28 to TRBJ1-5; D ambiguous. Trimming removed 6 bases from V and 0 bases from J, with 9 bases in between. Per germline, CDR1 MDHEN and CDR2 SYDVKM. This CDR3 contains 14 residues. CDR3: CASSPDPSNQPQHF. The CDR3 DNA follows: TGTGCCAGCAGCCCCGACCCTAGCAATCAGCCCCAGCATTTT.

This chain joins TRBV7-9 and TRBJ1-2, with unresolved D. V was shortened by 1 base and J by 1 base, with 10 bases between the two germline ends. Germline V lookup: CDR1 SEHNR, CDR2 FQNEAQ (reference sequence). CDR3 length: 15 amino acids. DNA of the CDR3: TGTGCCAGCAGCTTAGAGGCCGGAGTTAACTATGGCTACACCTTC. Translating it yields CASSLEAGVNYGYTF. Full variable domain (remainder filled in from reference TRBV7-9 and TRBJ1-2): DTGVSQNPRHKITKRGQNVTFRCDPISEHNRLYWYRQTLGQGPEFLTYFQNEAQLEKSRLLSDRFSAERPKGSFSTLEIQRTEQGDSAMYLCASSLEAGVNYGYTFGSGTRLTVV.

The chain combines TRBV29-1 with TRBJ2-3; D might be TRBD1 (5 bases). V was shortened by 1 base and J by 2 bases, with 19 bases between the two germline ends. This CDR3 has 17 residues. Germline values: CDR1 SQVTM, CDR2 ANQGSEA. CDR3 in DNA: TGCAGCGTTGAAGGCGTCGTTCGCTATGGGGCCACAGATACGCAGTATTTT. Its translation is CSVEGVVRYGATDTQYF.

The chain uses TRBV5-4 and TRBJ2-1, with 7 bases that match TRBD1. The CDR3 consists of 15 residues. The germline V gene encodes CDR1 SGHNT and CDR2 YYREEE (reference sequence). The V gene end was trimmed by 3 bases and the J gene end by 2 bases; junction bases not matched to a gene: 5. CDR3 in DNA: TGTGCCAGCAGCTCAAAGGGACAGCCCTACAATGAGCAGTTCTTC. It translates to CASSSKGQPYNEQFF.

The V call is TRBV5-6, the J call TRBJ2-5; no reliable D call. V was pared by 3 bases and J by 5 bases, with 14 bases between. This CDR3 has 14 residues. Germline values: CDR1 SGHDT, CDR2 YYEEEE. As DNA, the CDR3 is TGTGCCAGCAGCTCCGACGTGTTCGGGGAGACCCAGTACTTC. Translating gives CASSSDVFGETQYF.

This rearrangement joins TRBV10-3 to TRBJ2-1, with 12 bases fitting TRBD2. This CDR3 has 18 residues. J gave up 7 bases and V 10 bases, and 20 bases lay outside the gene matches. CDR1 ENHRY and CDR2 SYGVKD come from the germline V gene. The CDR3 spells CATGLAGPSSNNRNEQFF. In DNA form, the CDR3 reads TGTGCCACCGGACTAGCGGGACCGTCCAGTAACAATCGGAATGAGCAGTTCTTC.

V gene TRBV5-8 combines with J gene TRBJ2-3; weak D call: TRBD2 (5 bases). The CDR3 consists of 14 residues. Deletions cut 2 bases from V and 6 bases from J, with 13 bases between. Germline assignment: CDR1 SGHTS and CDR2 YDEGEE. The CDR3 sequence is CASSLIPGWDTQYF. The CDR3 DNA reads TGTGCCAGCAGCTTAATACCGGGGTGGGATACGCAGTATTTT.